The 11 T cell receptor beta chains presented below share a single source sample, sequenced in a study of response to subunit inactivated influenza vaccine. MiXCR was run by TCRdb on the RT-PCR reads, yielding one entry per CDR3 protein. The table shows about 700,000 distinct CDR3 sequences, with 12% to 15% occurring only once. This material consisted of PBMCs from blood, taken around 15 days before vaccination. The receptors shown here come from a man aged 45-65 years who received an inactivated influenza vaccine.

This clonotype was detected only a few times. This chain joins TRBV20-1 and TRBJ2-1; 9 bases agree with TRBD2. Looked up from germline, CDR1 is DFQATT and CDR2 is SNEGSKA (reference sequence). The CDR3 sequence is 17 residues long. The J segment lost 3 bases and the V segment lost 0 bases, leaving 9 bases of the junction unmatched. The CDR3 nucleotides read TGCAGTGCTAGAGACCCAGCCGGACTAGCGCTCTACAATGAGCAGTTCTTC. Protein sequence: CSARDPAGLALYNEQFF.

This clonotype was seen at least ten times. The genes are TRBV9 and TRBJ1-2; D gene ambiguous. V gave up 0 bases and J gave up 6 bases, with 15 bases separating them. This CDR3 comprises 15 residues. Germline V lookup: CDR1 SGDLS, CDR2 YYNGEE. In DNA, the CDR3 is TGTGCCAGCAGCGTAGCTCCTGGGGTCGGGCATGGCTACACCTTC. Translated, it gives CASSVAPGVGHGYTF.

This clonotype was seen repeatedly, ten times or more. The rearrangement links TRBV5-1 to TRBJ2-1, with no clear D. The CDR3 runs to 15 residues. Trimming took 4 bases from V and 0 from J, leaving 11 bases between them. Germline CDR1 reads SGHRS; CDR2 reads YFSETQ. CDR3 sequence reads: CASSLDASSYNEQFF. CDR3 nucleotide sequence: TGCGCCAGCAGCCTAGACGCGAGCTCCTACAATGAGCAGTTCTTC. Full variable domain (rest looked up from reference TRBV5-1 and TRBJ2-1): KAGVTQTPRYLIKTRGQQVTLSCSPISGHRSVSWYQQTPGQGLQFLFEYFSETQRNKGNFPGRFSGRQFSNSRSEMNVSTLELGDSALYLCASSLDASSYNEQFFGPGTRLTVL.

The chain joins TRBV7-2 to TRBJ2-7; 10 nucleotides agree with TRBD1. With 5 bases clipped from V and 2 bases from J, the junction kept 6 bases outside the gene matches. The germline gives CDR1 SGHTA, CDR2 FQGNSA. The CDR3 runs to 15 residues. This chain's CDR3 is CASSRRTGGAYEQYF. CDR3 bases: TGTGCCAGCAGCAGAAGGACAGGGGGGGCCTACGAGCAGTACTTC.

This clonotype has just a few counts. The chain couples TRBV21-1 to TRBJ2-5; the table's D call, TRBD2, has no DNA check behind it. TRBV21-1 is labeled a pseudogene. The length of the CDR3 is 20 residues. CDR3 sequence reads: CASSTHRGAERAILRETQYF. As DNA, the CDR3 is TGTGCCAGCAGCACGCACCGGGGTGCGGAGCGGGCCATACTCCGAGAGACCCAGTACTTC.

CDR3 coding DNA: TGTGCCAGCAGCTTAACGGTCCTAAGGCCCTCTTATCGCACGTGGGGAAACATTCAGTACTTC. It encodes CASSLTVLRPSYRTWGNIQYF. The V and J genes are TRBV11-1 and TRBJ2-4, with D hard to call. V lost 2 bases to trimming and J lost 6 bases, with 32 bases between them. Germline V CDR1 and CDR2: SGHAT, FQDESV (reference sequence). The CDR3 totals 21 residues.

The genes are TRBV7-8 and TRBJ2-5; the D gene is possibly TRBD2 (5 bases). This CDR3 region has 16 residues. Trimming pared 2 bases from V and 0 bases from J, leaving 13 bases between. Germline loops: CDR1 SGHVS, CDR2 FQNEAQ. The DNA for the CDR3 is TGTGCCAGCAGCTTAAGGAGGAGAAGGTACCAAGAGACCCAGTACTTC. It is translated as CASSLRRRRYQETQYF.

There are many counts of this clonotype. The CDR3 nucleotides read TGTGCCAGCAGTCGACAGTACCATGAGCAGTTCTTC. It translates to CASSRQYHEQFF. The gene calls are TRBV28 and TRBJ2-1; weak D call: TRBD1 (5 bases). CDR1 MDHEN and CDR2 SYDVKM come from the germline V gene. The V gene lost 5 bases and the J gene lost 8 bases, with 10 bases spanning the gap. CDR3 length: 12 amino acids.

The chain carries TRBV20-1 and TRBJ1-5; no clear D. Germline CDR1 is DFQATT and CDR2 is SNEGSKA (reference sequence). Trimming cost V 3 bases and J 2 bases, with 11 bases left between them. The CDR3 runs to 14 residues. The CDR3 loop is CSARTQRGNQPQHF. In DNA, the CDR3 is TGCAGTGCTAGGACACAGAGGGGCAATCAGCCCCAGCATTTT.

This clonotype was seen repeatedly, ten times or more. The CDR3 coding sequence is TGCGCCAGCAGCTTGCTAGCAGGGGATGGCGAGCAGTACTTC. It specifies CASSLLAGDGEQYF. The rearrangement links TRBV5-1 to TRBJ2-7; possible D gene TRBD1, 6 bases. The CDR3 runs 14 residues. The germline CDR1 and CDR2 sequences are SGHRS and YFSETQ. V was trimmed by 1 base and J by 6 bases, leaving 14 bases between them.

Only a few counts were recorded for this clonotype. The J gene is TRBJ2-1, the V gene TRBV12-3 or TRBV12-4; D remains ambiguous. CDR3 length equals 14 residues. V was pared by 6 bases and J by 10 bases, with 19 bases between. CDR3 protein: CASRTQYRAEEQFF. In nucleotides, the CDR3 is TGTGCCAGCAGAACTCAATACCGCGCGGAAGAGCAGTTCTTC.